Listed below are T cell receptor beta chains from one sample, sequenced in a study of blood T cell repertoires in COVID-19. Libraries were prepared by immunoSEQ multiplex PCR; TCRdb keeps only in-frame clonotypes and omits some of them. The table lists 110,000 or so clones, over 80% of them singletons. The source material was peripheral blood. The receptors were gathered from a woman between 50 and 59 years old with acute or convalescent COVID-19. The CDR3 runs from the conserved cysteine through the conserved F or W. The D gene is left open where the match is weak. Where a row states a size, it is once, few, many or the class of an expanded clone; other rows omit it.

v_gene	j_gene	d_gene	abundance	CDR3nt	CDR3aa
TRBV5-1	TRBJ1-2	NA	NA	TGCGCCAGCAGCTTGGGACAAACATGGTCCGGGGATGGCTACACCTTC	CASSLGQTWSGDGYTF
TRBV3-1/TRBV3-2	TRBJ1-4	TRBD1	NA	TGTGCCAGCAGCCGGAGTACCGGGACAGGGGGCCCAATTAATGAAAAACTGTTTTTT	CASSRSTGTGGPINEKLFF
TRBV7-8	TRBJ1-1	TRBD1	NA	TGTGCCAGCAGCTCGACAAGGGGGCCCACTGAAGCTTTCTTT	CASSSTRGPTEAFF
TRBV6-6	TRBJ2-3	TRBD2	NA	TGTGCCAGCGCGAGACTAGCCACAGATACGCAGTATTTT	CASARLATDTQYF
TRBV7-9	TRBJ2-7	NA	few	TGTGCCAGCAGCACAAGCTCCTACGAGCAGTACTTC	CASSTSSYEQYF
TRBV4-3	TRBJ2-2	NA	NA	TGCGCCAGCAGCCAAGATCCAGACACCCTTGACACCGGGGAGCTGTTTTTT	CASSQDPDTLDTGELFF
TRBV19	TRBJ1-1	NA	NA	TGTGCCAGTAGTAGGGGGGGGGCCGGTGAAGCTTTCTTT	CASSRGGAGEAFF
TRBV25-1	TRBJ1-1	NA	few	TGTGCCAGCAGTCTTGGAGCGGACGCTTTCTTT	CASSLGADAFF
TRBV3-1/TRBV3-2	TRBJ1-4	NA	NA	TGTGCCAGCAGCCAGATTCCCGGGGGACTTAATGAAAAACTGTTTTTT	CASSQIPGGLNEKLFF
TRBV2	TRBJ1-2	NA	NA	TGTGCCAGCATTACAGGAATTAACTATGGCTACACCTTC	CASITGINYGYTF